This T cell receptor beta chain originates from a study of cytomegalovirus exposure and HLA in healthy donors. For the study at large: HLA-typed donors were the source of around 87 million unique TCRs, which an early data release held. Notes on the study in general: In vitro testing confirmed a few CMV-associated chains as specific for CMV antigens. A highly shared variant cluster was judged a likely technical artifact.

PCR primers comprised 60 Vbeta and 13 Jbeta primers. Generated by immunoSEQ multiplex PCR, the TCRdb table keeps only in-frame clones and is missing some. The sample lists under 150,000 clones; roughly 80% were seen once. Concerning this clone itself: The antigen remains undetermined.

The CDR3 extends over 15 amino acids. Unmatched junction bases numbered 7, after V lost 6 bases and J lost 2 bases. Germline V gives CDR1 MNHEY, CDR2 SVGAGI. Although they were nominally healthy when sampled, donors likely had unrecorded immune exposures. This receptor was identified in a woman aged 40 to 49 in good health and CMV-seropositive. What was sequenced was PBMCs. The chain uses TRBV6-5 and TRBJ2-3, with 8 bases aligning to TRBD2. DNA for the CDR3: TGTGCCAGCAGGCGGCGGGGGGAAGTCACAGATACGCAGTATTTT. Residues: CASRRRGEVTDTQYF.